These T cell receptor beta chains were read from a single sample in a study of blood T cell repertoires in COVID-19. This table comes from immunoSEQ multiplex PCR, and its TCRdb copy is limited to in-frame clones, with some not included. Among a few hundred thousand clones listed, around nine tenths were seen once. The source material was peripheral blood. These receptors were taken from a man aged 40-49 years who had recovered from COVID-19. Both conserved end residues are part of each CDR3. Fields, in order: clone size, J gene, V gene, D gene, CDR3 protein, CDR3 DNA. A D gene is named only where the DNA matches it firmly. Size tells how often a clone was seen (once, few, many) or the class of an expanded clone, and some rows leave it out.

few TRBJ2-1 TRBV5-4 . CASSLERRLGREQFF TGTGCCAGCAGCTTGGAGCGGCGATTGGGCAGGGAGCAGTTCTTC
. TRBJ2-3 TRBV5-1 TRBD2 CASGSGAHRTDTQYF TGCGCCAGCGGGAGCGGGGCCCATCGCACAGATACGCAGTATTTT
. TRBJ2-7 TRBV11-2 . CASSSGTRPYEQYF TGTGCCAGCAGCTCCGGGACTCGTCCCTACGAGCAGTACTTC
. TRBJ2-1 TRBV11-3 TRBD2 CASSPTTSGNEQFF TGTGCCAGCAGTCCTACGACTAGCGGAAACGAGCAGTTCTTC
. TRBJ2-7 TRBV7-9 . CASSPRRNYEQYF TGTGCCAGCAGCCCCCGGAGAAATTACGAGCAGTACTTC
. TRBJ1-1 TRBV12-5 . CASGLPVPTIIMNTEAFF TGTGCTAGTGGTTTGCCGGTCCCCACTATAATTATGAACACTGAAGCTTTCTTT
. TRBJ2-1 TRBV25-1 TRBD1 CASSALWGQDLYNEQFF TGTGCCAGCAGCGCTTTATGGGGACAGGACCTCTACAATGAGCAGTTCTTC
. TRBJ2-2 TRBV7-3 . CASSIGLYTGELFF TGTGCCAGTAGTATTGGGCTCTACACCGGGGAGCTGTTTTTT
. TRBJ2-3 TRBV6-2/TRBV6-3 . CASSEVDTQYF TGTGCCAGCAGTGAGGTTGATACGCAGTATTTT
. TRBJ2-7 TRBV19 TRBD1 CASNTRQGTEQYF TGTGCCAGTAATACCAGACAGGGGACCGAGCAGTACTTC
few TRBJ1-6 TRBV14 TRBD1 CASSQSGQGNSPLHF TGTGCCAGCAGCCAATCCGGACAGGGGAACTCACCCCTCCACTTT
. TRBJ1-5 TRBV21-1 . CASRQGHQPQHF TGTGCCAGCAGACAGGGGCATCAGCCCCAGCATTTT
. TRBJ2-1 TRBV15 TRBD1 CATSGGQGAYNEQFF TGTGCCACCAGCGGGGGACAGGGGGCCTACAATGAGCAGTTCTTC
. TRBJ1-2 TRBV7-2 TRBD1 CASSWDSSYGYTF TGTGCCAGCAGCTGGGACAGCAGCTATGGCTACACCTTC
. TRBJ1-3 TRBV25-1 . CASSSGVAIYF TGTGCCAGCAGTTCCGGAGTCGCCATATATTTT
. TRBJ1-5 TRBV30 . CAWSWGDQPQHF TGTGCCTGGAGTTGGGGGGACCAGCCCCAGCATTTT
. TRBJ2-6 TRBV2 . CASLRGAEGANVLTF TGTGCCAGCCTCCGGGGGGCGGAGGGGGCCAACGTCCTGACTTTC
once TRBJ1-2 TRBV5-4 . CASSPRFRDYGYTF TGTGCCAGCAGCCCCCGTTTCAGGGACTATGGCTACACCTTC
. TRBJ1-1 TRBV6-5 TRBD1 CASSPLPGGDTEAFF TGTGCCAGCAGTCCCCTACCAGGGGGTGACACTGAAGCTTTCTTT
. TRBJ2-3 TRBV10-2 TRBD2 CASSGTSGGTRTDTQYF TGCGCCAGCAGCGGGACTAGCGGGGGGACCCGCACAGATACGCAGTATTTT
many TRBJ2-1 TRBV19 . CASSIRVSGEQFF TGTGCCAGTAGTATTCGGGTTTCGGGTGAGCAGTTCTTC
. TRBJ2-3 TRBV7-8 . CASSLQDPRKADTQYF TGTGCCAGCAGCTTACAGGATCCCCGAAAGGCAGATACGCAGTATTTT
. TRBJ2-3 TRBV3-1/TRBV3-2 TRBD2 CASSPRGGLADFSSTDTQYF TGTGCCAGCAGCCCCCGAGGGGGACTAGCGGATTTTTCTAGCACAGATACGCAGTATTTT
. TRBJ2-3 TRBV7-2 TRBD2 CASRRAGTRVYF TGTGCCAGCAGACGCGCAGGGACTAGAGTATATTTT
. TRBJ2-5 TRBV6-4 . CASRWGTLRNATQYF TGTGCCAGCCGGTGGGGGACACTCAGAAACGCCACCCAGTACTTC
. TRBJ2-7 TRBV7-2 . CASRRLADSYEQYF TGTGCCAGCAGACGTCTAGCCGATTCCTACGAGCAGTACTTC
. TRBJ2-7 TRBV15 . CATSRDVAYEQYF TGTGCCACCAGCAGAGACGTAGCCTACGAGCAGTACTTC
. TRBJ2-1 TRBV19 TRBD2 CASSTSLAGVGNEQFF TGTGCCAGTAGTACCTCACTAGCGGGAGTCGGTAATGAGCAGTTCTTC
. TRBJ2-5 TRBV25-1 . CASTDGRGMAETQYF TGTGCCAGCACTGACGGTAGGGGGATGGCAGAGACCCAGTACTTC
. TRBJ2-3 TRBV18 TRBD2 CASSRSGGGSRQTPTDTQYF TGTGCCAGCTCCCGCAGCGGGGGAGGCTCGAGACAAACCCCCACAGATACGCAGTATTTT
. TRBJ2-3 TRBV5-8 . CASRSGVRTDTQYF TGTGCCAGCAGGTCGGGAGTTCGCACAGATACGCAGTATTTT
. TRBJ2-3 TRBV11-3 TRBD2 CASSQYSGGAEDTQYF TGTGCCAGCAGCCAATATAGCGGGGGGGCGGAAGATACGCAGTATTTT
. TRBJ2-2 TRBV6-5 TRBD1 CASRRTGSNTGELFF TGTGCCAGCAGGAGGACAGGCTCGAACACCGGGGAGCTGTTTTTT
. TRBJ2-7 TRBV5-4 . CASSLAPSGEQYF TGTGCCAGCAGCTTGGCGCCTAGTGGCGAGCAGTACTTC